This TCR beta chain was identified in a study of T cell clones after liver transplantation. Study-wide context: Immunosuppression withdrawal was tried within 2 years after liver transplantation in this trial. A pre-transplant mixed lymphocyte reaction with TCRbeta sequencing defined graft-donor-reactive clones followed in post-transplant blood. Samples came pre-transplant, pre-randomization before withdrawal, and post-randomization after withdrawal ended.

This table comes from immunoSEQ multiplex PCR, and its TCRdb copy is limited to in-frame clones, with some not included. This table has fewer than 45,000 clones, about 86% appearing once. The receptor comes from a human patient who received a liver transplant. Some T cells may originate from the graft donor. This material consisted of CD4+ T cells from blood, taken 24 months after liver transplant.

CDR3 protein: CASSLISGRTDTQYF. The CDR3 DNA sequence: TGTGCCAGCAGCTTGATTAGCGGGAGGACAGATACGCAGTATTTT. V and J are TRBV7-9 and TRBJ2-3, with 10 bases aligning to TRBD2. The germline V gene encodes CDR1 SEHNR and CDR2 FQNEAQ (reference sequence). Germline trimming cut 3 bases from V and 3 bases from J; bases unmatched to any gene: 3. This CDR3 has 15 amino acids.